Following are 5 T cell receptor beta chains from one sample sequenced in a study of blood T cell repertoires in COVID-19. TCRdb keeps only in-frame clones here, not all; method: immunoSEQ multiplex PCR. Of 150,000 to 200,000 clones listed, roughly 82% were seen once; the top ten hold almost 8.5%. Sequencing used peripheral blood. Receptor source: a woman aged 70-85 years with acute or convalescent COVID-19.

This clone was counted once. The rearrangement uses TRBV2 and TRBJ1-2; possibly TRBD1 for D (5 bases). CDR1 and CDR2 from the germline V gene are SNHLY and FYNNEI. Trimming stripped 6 bases from V and 0 bases from J, with 8 bases between. The CDR3 runs to 13 residues. The CDR3 here is CASRTAPNYGYTF. The DNA for the CDR3 is TGTGCCAGCAGGACAGCGCCTAACTATGGCTACACCTTC.

J is TRBJ2-4 and V is TRBV5-5; 7 bases fit TRBD1. Trimming at V came to 4 bases and at J to 0 bases, leaving 7 bases not matched to a gene. CDR3 size: 16 residues. Germline CDR1 and CDR2: SGHKS and YYEKEE (reference sequence). DNA for the CDR3: TGTGCCAGCAGCGTGTGGGACAGCCTAGCCAAAAACATTCAGTACTTC. Residues: CASSVWDSLAKNIQYF.

A few counts support this clone. This chain connects TRBV28 to TRBJ1-1; the D gene is possibly TRBD1 (6 bases). CDR1 MDHEN and CDR2 SYDVKM come from the germline V gene. The V end was cut by 4 bases, the J end by 5 bases, with 14 bases between. CDR3 length: 14 residues. For the CDR3, the DNA is TGTGCCAGCAGTTATATTAACAGGGCAACTGAAGCTTTCTTT. This translates into CASSYINRATEAFF.

The CDR3 loop is CASSTRTGNEQFF. The CDR3 nucleotides read TGTGCCAGTAGTACCAGAACAGGGAATGAGCAGTTCTTC. V and J are TRBV19 and TRBJ2-1, with TRBD1 as a possible D gene (6 bases). CDR1 and CDR2 from the germline V gene are LNHDA and SQIVND (reference sequence). This CDR3 region has 13 residues. V was trimmed by 4 bases and J by 7 bases, leaving 11 bases between them.

This clone was observed once. The chain carries TRBV5-4 and TRBJ1-2; the match to TRBD1 covers 8 bases. The CDR3 runs 16 residues. V gave up 4 bases and J gave up 1 base; unmatched junction bases: 9. Germline V lookup: CDR1 SGHNT, CDR2 YYREEE (reference sequence). CDR3 coding DNA: TGTGCCAGCAGCATACCCCAGGGGGCGAGTAACTATGGCTACACCTTC. Translated, it gives CASSIPQGASNYGYTF.